This T cell receptor beta chain was sequenced for a study of blood T cell repertoires in COVID-19. On the study more broadly: T cells, B-cell-depleted T cells, or PBMCs supplied cDNA or gDNA.

CDR3 length equals 13 residues. Trimming shortened V by 3 bases and J by 8 bases, and 8 bases separated the two germline ends. Germline loops: CDR1 SNHLY, CDR2 FYNNEI. In the original workflow: Estimated nucleated cell counts came from reference gene primer amplification. Clones were sequenced by immunoSEQ multiplex PCR, and TCRdb holds only the in-frame ones, with some missing. That table supplies the V and J calls and clone size; D and trimming were determined from the DNA. The table has under 150,000 clones, roughly 80% seen once. The TCR was taken from a man aged 50-60 years with acute or convalescent COVID-19. The specimen sequenced was peripheral blood. This chain joins TRBV2 and TRBJ1-6, with no clear D. CDR3 sequence reads: CASSEERDSPLHF. The DNA for the CDR3 is TGTGCCAGCAGTGAGGAGCGGGATTCACCCCTCCACTTT.